This T cell receptor (beta chain) was identified during a study of OX40 agonist ivuxolimab in advanced cancers. Only in-frame clones appear in the TCRdb table, and some are missing; sequencing was by immunoSEQ multiplex PCR. Here the sample spans approximately 73,000 clones, less than 90% being singletons. CDR3 length: 14 residues. Germline V CDR1 and CDR2: MNHNY, SVGAGI (reference sequence). The ends were cut back, 4 bases at V and 0 bases at J, with 7 bases in the middle. The starting material was CD4+ or CD8+ T cells sorted from blood, obtained in a trial of the OX40 agonist ivuxolimab. The J gene is TRBJ1-3, the V gene TRBV6-6; tentatively, D is TRBD1 (5 bases). The sequence was obtained from an adult with an advanced solid tumor such as melanoma, head and neck, liver or kidney cancer. The CDR3 DNA reads as TGTGCCAGCAGTTCAGGGACCTCTGGAAACACCATATATTTT. It yields the protein CASSSGTSGNTIYF.